Below, 19 T cell receptor beta chains from the same sample are listed, as sequenced in a study of neoadjuvant anti-PD-1 for oral cavity cancer. Measured with immunoSEQ multiplex PCR; TCRdb has only the in-frame clones, and not every one. This sample has approximately 43,000 clones; 75% to 80% occur once, and the top ten carry 4% to 5.5%. As to time point: after neoadjuvant nivolumab, at surgical resection. Sequenced here: PBMCs, sampled after nivolumab (anti-PD-1) treatment. The receptors originated from a person aged 40-85 years with oral cavity squamous cell carcinoma.

The chain links TRBV12-5 to TRBJ1-5; 8 bases align to TRBD1. The length of the CDR3 is 15 residues. Germline CDR1 LGHNT, CDR2 FRNRAP. The ends lost 4 bases at V and 2 bases at J; junction bases unmatched: 4. CDR3 protein: CASGWTGYGNQPQHF. Here the CDR3 DNA reads TGTGCTAGTGGTTGGACAGGGTATGGCAATCAGCCCCAGCATTTT.

V gene TRBV7-2 combines with J gene TRBJ1-3, with a tentative D call TRBD1 (6 bases). V gave up 5 bases and J gave up 0 bases, with 20 bases separating them. The germline V gene encodes CDR1 SGHTA and CDR2 FQGNSA. The CDR3 is 18 amino acids. For the CDR3, the DNA is TGTGCCAGCAGCCTCCAGGGGTCAGGACCAGCCTCTGGAAACACCATATATTTT. This gives the protein CASSLQGSGPASGNTIYF. Looking up the rest from reference TRBV7-2 and TRBJ1-3 gives the full variable domain: GAGVSQSPSNKVTEKGKDVELRCDPISGHTALYWYRQSLGQGLEFLIYFQGNSAPDKSGLPSDRFSAERTGGSVSTLTIQRTQQEDSAVYLCASSLQGSGPASGNTIYFGEGSWLTVV.

The sample holds a few counts of this clone. Distinct nucleotide sequences in the sample also encode this CDR3. J is TRBJ1-3 and V is TRBV7-8; D not certain. Germline CDR1 is SGHVS and CDR2 is FQNEAQ. Trimming pared 2 bases from V and 1 base from J, leaving 6 bases between. CDR3 length equals 14 residues. The CDR3 is CASSLRGSGNTIYF. The CDR3 nucleotides read TGTGCCAGCAGCTTAAGAGGATCTGGAAACACCATATATTTT.

The chain has TRBV7-9 and TRBJ2-3; 7 bases agree with TRBD2. The CDR3 is 17 residues long. Germline V gene data show CDR1 as SEHNR and CDR2 as FQNEAQ (reference sequence). After removal of 2 bases from V and 4 bases from J, the junction contained 12 bases not matched to a gene. The CDR3 DNA reads TGTGCCAGCAGCTTATCGGGAGGTAGGGCCCACTCAGATACGCAGTATTTT. This gives the protein CASSLSGGRAHSDTQYF.

The chain couples TRBV9 to TRBJ2-1; TRBD2 matches at 8 bases. V shed 1 base and J 7 bases; nucleotides not matched to a gene: 16. This CDR3 comprises 18 residues. Germline values: CDR1 SGDLS, CDR2 YYNGEE. The CDR3: CASSVKDGGAMERNEQFF. In DNA form, the CDR3 reads TGTGCCAGCAGCGTAAAGGACGGGGGGGCCATGGAGAGAAATGAGCAGTTCTTC.

A few counts support this clone. The chain links TRBV29-1 to TRBJ2-6; D is uncertain. Trimming left V 6 bases short and J 0 bases short, with 18 bases between. The CDR3 extends over 17 amino acids. CDR1 is SQVTM, CDR2 ANQGSEA, per germline. The CDR3 DNA reads TGCAGCGTCCAACTTCAGAGACACCCCTCTGGGGCCAACGTCCTGACTTTC. Protein: CSVQLQRHPSGANVLTF.

This chain links TRBV6-5 with TRBJ1-5, with D uncertain. CDR1 and CDR2 from the germline V gene are MNHEY and SVGAGI. The CDR3 has 12 amino acids. V was pared by 8 bases and J by 6 bases, with 11 bases between. CDR3 in amino acids: CASGRRGQPQHF. In DNA, the CDR3 is TGTGCCAGCGGAAGACGGGGTCAGCCCCAGCATTTT.

The rearrangement joins TRBV10-3 to TRBJ1-5; no firm D call. V lost 10 bases and J lost 1, with 17 bases in between. The CDR3 loop spans 15 amino acids. The germline CDR1 and CDR2 sequences are ENHRY and SYGVKD. The DNA of the CDR3 is TGTGCCACGGACCGAACCCCGGTGAGCAATCAGCCCCAGCATTTT. Translation: CATDRTPVSNQPQHF.

V gene TRBV30 combines with J gene TRBJ1-5; 8 nucleotides line up with TRBD1. V was clipped by 4 bases and J by 9 bases; unmatched bases: 11. There are 14 residues in the CDR3. Germline values: CDR1 GTSNPN, CDR2 SVGIG (reference sequence). The CDR3 DNA reads TGTGCCTGGACCCCAGGGACAGGCCTCGGGCCCCAGCATTTT. This gives the protein CAWTPGTGLGPQHF. The whole variable domain, filled in from reference TRBV30 and TRBJ1-5, reads SQTIHQWPATLVQPVGSPLSLECTVEGTSNPNLYWYRQAAGRGLQLLFYSVGIGQISSEVPQNLSASRPQDRQFILSSKKLLLSDSGFYLCAWTPGTGLGPQHFGDGTRLSIL.

The chain is built from TRBV9 and TRBJ2-3; D is undetermined. Germline CDR1 is SGDLS and CDR2 is YYNGEE. V lost 4 bases and J lost 0, with 18 bases in between. The CDR3 has 17 amino acids. The CDR3 protein is CASSLRGRNPSTDTQYF. DNA for the CDR3: TGTGCCAGCAGCCTCCGAGGAAGGAACCCTAGCACAGATACGCAGTATTTT.

A few counts support this clone. The CDR3 protein is CASSPRGSEQYF. CDR3 coding DNA: TGTGCCAGCTCACCAAGGGGGTCCGAGCAGTACTTC. The chain combines TRBV18 with TRBJ2-7; D perhaps matches TRBD1 (6 bases). Germline loops: CDR1 KGHSH, CDR2 LQKENI. The CDR3 consists of 12 residues. Trimming shortened V by 2 bases and J by 6 bases, and 8 bases separated the two germline ends. The variable domain in full, with the rest retrieved from reference TRBV18 and TRBJ2-7, is NAGVMQNPRHLVRRRGQEARLRCSPMKGHSHVYWYRQLPEEGLKFMVYLQKENIIDESGMPKERFSAEFPKEGPSILRIQQVVRGDSAAYFCASSPRGSEQYFGPGTRLTVT.

The chain's CDR3 is CASRIGFGISTGELFF. The CDR3 DNA sequence: TGTGCCAGTAGGATTGGGTTTGGGATATCGACCGGGGAGCTGTTTTTT. The rearrangement links TRBV19 to TRBJ2-2, with D unclear. V lost 6 bases and J lost 5, with 19 bases in between. The CDR3 is made up of 16 amino acids. Germline CDR1 reads LNHDA; CDR2 reads SQIVND (reference sequence).

This clone was seen a handful of times. The V and J genes are TRBV4-1 and TRBJ2-2; TRBD1 matches 12 bases. There are 17 residues in the CDR3. The germline V gene has CDR1 MGHRA and CDR2 YSYEKL. V was pared by 2 bases and J by 5 bases, with 6 bases of the junction left unmatched. CDR3 nucleotides: TGCGCCAGCAGCCAAAAACAGGGACAGGGGGCGACCGGGGAGCTGTTTTTT. This translates into CASSQKQGQGATGELFF.

The chain recombines TRBV10-1 with TRBJ1-2; D unclear. Germline values: CDR1 WNHNN, CDR2 SYGVQD (reference sequence). V was clipped by 3 bases and J by 1 base, with 12 bases between them. This CDR3 is built from 15 residues. The CDR3: CASSDTGTLNYGYTF. The CDR3, as DNA: TGCGCCAGCAGTGATACCGGAACGCTTAACTATGGCTACACCTTC.

The V call is TRBV2, the J call TRBJ2-3; 8 bases align to TRBD2. The CDR3 length is 16 residues. V lost 5 bases and J lost 5; bases outside the gene matches: 12. In germline, CDR1 is SNHLY, CDR2 FYNNEI. Here the CDR3 DNA reads TGTGCCAGCAGTCCTTACGGGACTAGGAAGCTAGATACGCAGTATTTT. Its protein product is CASSPYGTRKLDTQYF.

The chain uses TRBV27 and TRBJ1-4; D not certain. CDR1 and CDR2 (germline): MNHEY, SMNVEV (reference sequence). With 3 bases removed from V and 7 bases from J, the gap between germline ends came to 15 bases. This CDR3 has 15 residues. As DNA, the CDR3 is TGTGCCAGCAGTTTGGGCACCCTTAACGGTGAAAAACTGTTTTTT. Translated: CASSLGTLNGEKLFF.

The chain couples TRBV9 to TRBJ1-6; D is uncertain. From germline, CDR1 is SGDLS and CDR2 YYNGEE. The CDR3 covers 9 residues. V lost 4 bases and J lost 10, with 0 bases in between. CDR3 nucleotide sequence: TGTGCCAGCAGCTCACCCCTCCACTTT. Its protein product is CASSSPLHF. The whole variable domain, remainder taken from reference TRBV9 and TRBJ1-6, is DSGVTQTPKHLITATGQRVTLRCSPRSGDLSVYWYQQSLDQGLQFLIQYYNGEERAKGNILERFSAQQFPDLHSELNLSSLELGDSALYFCASSSPLHFGNGTRLTVT.

The V gene is TRBV6-1, the J gene TRBJ1-2; D may be TRBD1 (6 bases). Trimming removed 4 bases from V and 6 bases from J, with 15 bases in between. The germline CDR1 and CDR2 sequences are MNHNS and SASEGT. The length of the CDR3 is 14 residues. CDR3 sequence: CASSVGDIKDGYTF. As DNA, the CDR3 is TGTGCCAGCAGTGTGGGGGACATCAAGGATGGCTACACCTTC.

The J gene is TRBJ1-1, the V gene TRBV19, with D unclear. V gave up 7 bases and J gave up 1 base, with 13 bases separating them. Germline CDR1 is LNHDA and CDR2 is SQIVND (reference sequence). This CDR3 spans 14 amino acids. In DNA form, the CDR3 reads TGTGCCAGTATTCCCCTTGACGGGAACACTGAAGCTTTCTTT. Translated: CASIPLDGNTEAFF.